Below, 10 T cell receptor beta chains from the same sample are listed, as sequenced in a study of cytomegalovirus exposure and HLA in healthy donors. PCR involved 60 Vbeta and 13 Jbeta primers. Assay used: immunoSEQ multiplex PCR; TCRdb lists only in-frame clones, some missing. The sample has over 200,000 clones; about 80% are singletons. Source material: PBMCs. The receptors stem from a middle-aged woman in good health and CMV-seronegative.

The chain carries TRBV5-8 and TRBJ1-1, with D uncertain. The CDR3 extends over 13 amino acids. Germline values: CDR1 SGHTS, CDR2 YDEGEE. V was cut by 0 bases and J by 2 bases, with 5 bases left in between. For the CDR3, the DNA is TGTGCCAGCAGCTTGGGTAGAAACACTGAAGCTTTCTTT. Amino acid sequence: CASSLGRNTEAFF. Full variable domain (rest looked up from reference TRBV5-8 and TRBJ1-1): EAGVTQSPTHLIKTRGQQATLRCSPISGHTSVYWYQQALGLGLQFLLWYDEGEERNRGNFPPRFSGRQFPNYSSELNVNALELEDSALYLCASSLGRNTEAFFGQGTRLTVV.

This chain uses TRBV29-1 with TRBJ2-5, with 9 nucleotides matching TRBD1. The assigned J gene may be wrong: the sequence end matches TRBJ2-7 better. CDR1 and CDR2 (germline): SQVTM, ANQGSEA. CDR3 length equals 13 residues. The CDR3 DNA follows: TGCAGCGTTGGCCCGGGACAGGGCTACGAGCAGTACTTC. Its translation: CSVGPGQGYEQYF.

The DNA of the CDR3 is TGCGCCAGCAGGACAGGGACCGACTACACTGAAGCTTTCTTT. This translates into CASRTGTDYTEAFF. The chain combines TRBV5-1 with TRBJ1-1; 7 nucleotides line up with TRBD1. This CDR3 has 14 amino acids. V lost 5 bases and J lost 3; bases outside the gene matches: 7. Germline V gene sequence: CDR1 SGHRS, CDR2 YFSETQ.

This clone showed up just a few times. The V call is TRBV7-2, the J call TRBJ1-3, with D perhaps matching TRBD1 (5 bases). Looked up from germline, CDR1 is SGHTA and CDR2 is FQGNSA. V was shortened by 1 base and J by 4 bases, with 11 bases between the two germline ends. CDR3 length: 15 amino acids. The CDR3 nucleotides are TGTGCCAGCAGCTTAGTTGGGGGGTTGGGAAACACCATATATTTT. It is translated as CASSLVGGLGNTIYF.

The chain carries TRBV7-2 and TRBJ1-2; 7 bases map to TRBD1. V dropped 0 bases and J dropped 1; count of bases not matched to a gene: 2. CDR3 length equals 15 residues. CDR1 is SGHTA, CDR2 FQGNSA, per germline. Here the CDR3 reads CASSLAPGGNYGYTF. CDR3 nucleotides: TGTGCCAGCAGCTTAGCGCCAGGGGGTAACTATGGCTACACCTTC.

The chain combines TRBV29-1 with TRBJ1-1; 8 positions match TRBD1. V was clipped by 5 bases and J by 5 bases; unmatched bases: 4. Germline CDR1 is SQVTM and CDR2 is ANQGSEA. The CDR3 runs 12 residues. CDR3 sequence (DNA): TGCAGCGTTCCGACAGGGGAAACTGAAGCTTTCTTT. Amino acids: CSVPTGETEAFF. The full variable domain, in which reference TRBV29-1 and TRBJ1-1 provide the parts outside the CDR3, is SAVISQKPSRDICQRGTSLTIQCQVDSQVTMMFWYRQQPGQSLTLIATANQGSEATYESGFVIDKFPISRPNLTFSTLTVSNMSPEDSSIYLCSVPTGETEAFFGQGTRLTVV.

This clone has just a few counts. V usage is TRBV19 and J usage is TRBJ2-7; 7 nucleotides agree with TRBD1. Germline assignment: CDR1 LNHDA and CDR2 SQIVND (reference sequence). V gave up 3 bases and J gave up 2 bases; unmatched junction bases: 4. The CDR3 has 14 residues. The CDR3 here is CASSIEGQTYEQYF. CDR3 sequence (DNA): TGTGCCAGTAGTATTGAGGGACAGACCTACGAGCAGTACTTC. Full variable domain (remainder filled in from reference TRBV19 and TRBJ2-7): DGGITQSPKYLFRKEGQNVTLSCEQNLNHDAMYWYRQDPGQGLRLIYYSQIVNDFQKGDIAEGYSVSREKKESFPLTVTSAQKNPTAFYLCASSIEGQTYEQYFGPGTRLTVT.

This clone was counted a single time. V is TRBV30 and J is TRBJ2-3; tentative D call: TRBD1 (5 bases). The CDR3 runs to 14 residues. Germline CDR1 GTSNPN, CDR2 SVGIG (reference sequence). The ends were cut back, 0 bases at V and 4 bases at J, with 11 bases in the middle. The CDR3 loop is CAWSVGAPPDTQYF. The CDR3 DNA reads as TGTGCCTGGAGTGTAGGGGCACCGCCAGATACGCAGTATTTT.

V and J are TRBV7-2 and TRBJ1-3; D gene unclear. CDR1 SGHTA and CDR2 FQGNSA come from the germline V gene. The CDR3 consists of 16 residues. Between the trimmed V and J ends, which lost 5 bases and 3 bases, there was a span of 17 bases. CDR3: CASSPFLEGVGNTIYF. The CDR3 region has the DNA TGTGCCAGCAGCCCCTTTCTAGAGGGAGTTGGAAACACCATATATTTT.

The chain carries TRBV5-1 and TRBJ1-1, with 7 nucleotides matching TRBD1. The CDR3 sequence is 14 residues long. CDR1 is SGHRS and CDR2 is YFSETQ in the germline V gene. V trimming: 3 bases; J trimming: 7 bases; junction bases outside the gene matches: 9. The CDR3 sequence is CASSSQGGISEAFF. CDR3 nucleotides: TGCGCCAGCAGCTCTCAGGGGGGAATCAGTGAAGCTTTCTTT.